Detailed here is one T cell receptor (beta chain). Its matching antigen is unknown. The sample belongs to a study of T cells in tuberculosis. Overall study findings and caveats: Using the GMM-specific repertoire gave around 90% accuracy versus approximately 70% with motifs. Cases with active tuberculosis were adults, while controls were adolescents. Active tuberculosis TCR-alpha repertoires lay closer to GMM-specific TCRs than IGRA-negative controls, suggesting clonal expansion.

Assay used: immunoSEQ multiplex PCR; TCRdb lists only in-frame clones, some missing. The sample holds about 30,000 clones; nearly 97% are singletons and the top ten take 2.4%. Trimming removed 4 bases from V and 4 bases from J, with 11 bases in between. Germline V CDR1 and CDR2: MGHRA, YSYEKL. This CDR3 spans 14 amino acids. Sequenced material: PBMCs. The rearrangement links TRBV4-1 to TRBJ2-1; D possibly corresponds to TRBD2 (5 bases). The sequence derives from a donor aged 10 to 29 with latent tuberculosis or without tuberculosis infection. CDR3: CASSPRETYNEQFF. In nucleotides, the CDR3 is TGCGCCAGCAGCCCGAGGGAGACTTACAATGAGCAGTTCTTC.